Below are 3 T cell receptor beta chains sequenced from a single sample in a study of blood T cell repertoires in COVID-19. Repertoires were generated with immunoSEQ multiplex PCR, while TCRdb's copy carries only in-frame clones and drops some. The sample lists 200,000 to 250,000 clones; around 81% were seen once. Sequenced material: peripheral blood. The origin of the receptors is an older woman with active or convalescent COVID-19.

The rearrangement uses TRBV5-1 and TRBJ2-3; 10 nucleotides match TRBD2. V shed 1 base and J 3 bases; nucleotides not matched to a gene: 5. CDR3 length: 16 amino acids. Germline CDR1 reads SGHRS; CDR2 reads YFSETQ. CDR3 in DNA: TGCGCCAGCAGCTTGCCCCTAGCGGGAGAAACAGATACGCAGTATTTT. This translates into CASSLPLAGETDTQYF.

The chain links TRBV27 to TRBJ1-1; 9 bases map to TRBD1. The CDR3 loop spans 15 amino acids. Germline V gene sequence: CDR1 MNHEY, CDR2 SMNVEV (reference sequence). The trim removed 6 bases at V and 5 bases at J, leaving 10 bases unmatched. The CDR3 DNA reads as TGTGCCAGCAGCGACGCGGGACAGGGAGGAACTGAAGCTTTCTTT. Translation: CASSDAGQGGTEAFF.

The chain combines TRBV30 with TRBJ1-1; tentatively, D is TRBD1 (5 bases). From germline, CDR1 is GTSNPN and CDR2 SVGIG (reference sequence). V lost 0 bases and J lost 5, with 10 bases in between. The CDR3 is 13 residues long. CDR3 region: CAWSVGEGTEAFF. In DNA, the CDR3 is TGTGCCTGGAGTGTAGGGGAGGGGACTGAAGCTTTCTTT.